The clone carrying this TCR beta chain is a singleton in its sample. One junction end disagrees with the germline gene, perhaps due to a read error. This record comes from a study of tumor-infiltrating lymphocytes in primary liver carcinoma. Study-level background: The tumors, T1-T3 N0M0 lesions, were roughly 4.2 to 10 cm across.

The CDR3 sequence is 17 residues long. Germline CDR1 and CDR2: LGHNA and YNFKEQ. A constant-region primer served to make TCR beta cDNA from around 540 ng total RNA. Libraries covering TCR beta were generated through three nested multiplex PCR rounds (using a slightly modified ARM-PCR). TRBV1-TRBV30 forward primers and a C-beta reverse primer were used in the first two PCR rounds, which each ran for around 10 cycles. Each CDR3 protein is one row after TCRdb ran MiXCR on the multiplex PCR reads. Among some 64,000 distinct CDR3 sequences listed, 71% were seen once. Extraction of RNA together with DNA used 20-30 mg of unsorted bulk tissue. Patients carried chronic HBV infection without prior treatment.

J is TRBJ2-1 and V is TRBV4-2; 9 nucleotides agree with TRBD2. Sample: liver tumor tissue from sampling region 4. Subset reported: tumor region T4, right-lateral pole. This clonotype was sampled from a man in his forties with primary liver carcinoma and hepatitis B virus infection. DNA for the CDR3: TGTGCCAGCAGCCAAGAGGTAGCGGGGGCCTCCTACATTGAGCGGTTCTTC. Its protein product is CASSQEVAGASYIERFF.